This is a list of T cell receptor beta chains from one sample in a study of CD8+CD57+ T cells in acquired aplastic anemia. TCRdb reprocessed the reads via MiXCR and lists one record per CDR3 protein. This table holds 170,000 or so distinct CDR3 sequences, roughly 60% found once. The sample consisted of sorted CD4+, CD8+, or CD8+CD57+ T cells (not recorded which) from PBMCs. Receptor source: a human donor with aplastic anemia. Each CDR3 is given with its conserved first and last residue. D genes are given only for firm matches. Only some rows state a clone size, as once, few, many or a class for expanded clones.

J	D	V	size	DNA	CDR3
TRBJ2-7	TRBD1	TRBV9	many	TGTGCCAGCAGCGCCGACAGGGCCCCCTACGAGCAGTACTTC	CASSADRAPYEQYF
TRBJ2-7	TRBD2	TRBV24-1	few	TGTGCCACCAGTGATGCTAGCGGGAGTAGGCCAGACGAGCAGTACTTC	CATSDASGSRPDEQYF
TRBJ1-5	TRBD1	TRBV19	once	TGTGCCAGTAGTCTCGACAGGGGACTGAGCAATCAGCCCCAGCATTTT	CASSLDRGLSNQPQHF
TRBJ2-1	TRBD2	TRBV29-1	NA	TGCAGCGTGGGACTAGTCGATGAGCAGTTCTTC	CSVGLVDEQFF
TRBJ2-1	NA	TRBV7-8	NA	TGTGCCAGCAGCCCCACCGGAGGGCGAAACAATGAGCAGTTCTTC	CASSPTGGRNNEQFF
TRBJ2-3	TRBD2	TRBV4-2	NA	TGTGCCAGCAGCCAAGTCCGAAGAGCGGGAGGGAATACAGATACGCAGTATTTT	CASSQVRRAGGNTDTQYF
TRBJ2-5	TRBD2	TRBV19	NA	TGTGCCACTCGTGGTGGGGCACCACCTAGCGGGAGCGGCGGTTTGGAGACCCAGTACTTC	CATRGGAPPSGSGGLETQYF
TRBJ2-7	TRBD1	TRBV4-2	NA	TGTGCCAGCAGCCGGGGAGGACAGGGGGCCTACGAGCAGTACTTC	CASSRGGQGAYEQYF
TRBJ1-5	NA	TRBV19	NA	TGTGCCAGTAGTGACAGGACCAATCAGCCCCAGCATTTT	CASSDRTNQPQHF
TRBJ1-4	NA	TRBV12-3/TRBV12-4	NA	TGTGCCAGCAGCCAGGGCCTTGGCGGACTGTTTTTT	CASSQGLGGLFF
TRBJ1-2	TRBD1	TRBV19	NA	TGTGCCAGTACCTTGACAGGGACGAACTATGGCTACACCTTC	CASTLTGTNYGYTF
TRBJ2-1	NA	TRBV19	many	TGTGCCAGTAGCCATAGCTCCTACAATGAGCAGTTCTTC	CASSHSSYNEQFF
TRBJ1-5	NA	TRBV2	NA	TGTGCCAGCAGCTTGCAGGGGTTCGGTCAGCCCCAGCATTTT	CASSLQGFGQPQHF
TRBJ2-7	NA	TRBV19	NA	TGTGCCAGTAGTTGGGGTGGAAGGGTGGACGAGCAGTACTTC	CASSWGGRVDEQYF
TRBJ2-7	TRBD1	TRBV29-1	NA	TGCAGCGTTGACGGAACCGGGACAGCGATCCGAGAGCAGTACTTC	CSVDGTGTAIREQYF
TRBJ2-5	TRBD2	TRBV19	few	TGTGCCAGTAGTATGCGGGGGGACCAAGAGACCCAGTACTTC	CASSMRGDQETQYF
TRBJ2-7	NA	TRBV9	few	TGTGCCAGCAGCGTAGGCAGCTCGAGCTCCTACGAGCAGTACTTC	CASSVGSSSSYEQYF
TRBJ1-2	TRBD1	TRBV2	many	TGTGCCAGCGAAGGGGACAGGGGGGCGGGTGGCTACACCTTC	CASEGDRGAGGYTF
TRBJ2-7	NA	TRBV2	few	TGTGCCAGCAGTGAAATCGGTATCTGGTACTTC	CASSEIGIWYF
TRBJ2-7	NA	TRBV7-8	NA	TGTGCCAGCAGCTTAGCGACGCGGCCAAGCTCCTACGAGCAGTACTTC	CASSLATRPSSYEQYF
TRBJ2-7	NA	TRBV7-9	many	TGTGCCAGCAGCTTAGCCTTAGGAATTCAGGCCTACGAGCAGTACTTC	CASSLALGIQAYEQYF
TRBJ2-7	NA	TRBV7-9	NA	TGTGCCAGCAGCGGATTGGAGACAGCGTACGAGCAGTACTTC	CASSGLETAYEQYF
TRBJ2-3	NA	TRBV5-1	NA	TGTGCCATCCGGTCCAGCGGCACAGATACGCAGTATTTT	CAIRSSGTDTQYF
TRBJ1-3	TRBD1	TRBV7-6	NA	TGTGCCAGCAGCTCGGGACAGGGCTACTCTGGAAACACCATATATTTT	CASSSGQGYSGNTIYF